This TCR beta chain appears in the sequencing data of a study of cytomegalovirus exposure and HLA in healthy donors. Study background: Of several hundred genotyped donors, roughly 86% clustered with self-reported Caucasian donors.

PCR used 60 Vbeta primers and 13 Jbeta primers. Sequencing was performed with immunoSEQ multiplex PCR; in TCRdb, only in-frame clones are kept and a portion is missing. The repertoire holds 120,000 to 150,000 clones, around 86% seen once, with approximately 1.1% in the top ten. Findings of the study overall: The productive fraction for most TCR beta V segments was about 87% or about 30% in an earlier analysis. Sequencing probably produced one cluster of sequence variants that were highly shared. A later analysis reported that several of the most significant clusters appeared to be linked to common viral pathogens, among them Epstein-Barr virus.

V was clipped by 10 bases and J by 7 bases, with 16 bases between them. This CDR3 region has 12 residues. Per the germline V gene, CDR1 is MDHEN and CDR2 is SYDVKM. As to this clone: The antigen is not known.

The TCR originated in a female donor in good health and CMV-seronegative. The chain links TRBV28 to TRBJ1-1; D perhaps matches TRBD1 (6 bases). Sequenced sample: PBMCs. The CDR3 sequence: CATEENRVEAFF. The CDR3 DNA follows: TGTGCCACCGAGGAAAACAGGGTTGAAGCTTTCTTT.